Each of the 29 T cell receptor beta chains below was sequenced from the same sample in a study of post-analysis software for immune sequencing data. Study results and limitations: About five TRBV segments appeared more often in patients than in controls, and TRBV5-6, TRBV5-1 and TRBV20-1 were among these.

Sequencing libraries made from TCR beta cDNA carried unique molecular identifiers. TCRdb re-analysed the PCR reads in MiXCR, keeping a single row per CDR3 protein. The top ten clones hold roughly 10% of a sample with about 680,000 distinct CDR3 sequences, approximately 60% of them seen once. These receptors lack a known antigen. Sequencing input: blood. Receptors originate from a girl aged 2-15 years with multiple sclerosis.

The chain has TRBV29-1 and TRBJ2-5; 9 nucleotides line up with TRBD1. After removal of 7 bases from V and 8 bases from J, the junction contained 17 bases not matched to a gene. The CDR3 length is 15 residues. Germline V CDR1 and CDR2: SQVTM, ANQGSEA. CDR3 DNA sequence: TGCAGCGCCCTAACCCTGACAGGGGGGCCAAGAACCCAGTACTTC. Its protein product is CSALTLTGGPRTQYF. The variable domain in full, completed from reference TRBV29-1 and TRBJ2-5, reads SAVISQKPSRDICQRGTSLTIQCQVDSQVTMMFWYRQQPGQSLTLIATANQGSEATYESGFVIDKFPISRPNLTFSTLTVSNMSPEDSSIYLCSALTLTGGPRTQYFGPGTRLLVL.

CDR3 region: CASRPPLSPTQYF. The CDR3 DNA reads TGTGCCAGCAGGCCACCCCTGAGTCCTACGCAGTATTTT. The chain links TRBV2 to TRBJ2-3; no clear D gene. The CDR3 is made up of 13 amino acids. Germline CDR1 reads SNHLY; CDR2 reads FYNNEI. V was clipped by 6 bases and J by 8 bases, with 15 bases between them.

The genes are TRBV6-2 or TRBV6-3 and TRBJ2-1, with 10 bases matching TRBD2. The germline CDR1 and CDR2 sequences are MNHEY and SVGEGT. CDR3 length: 14 residues. J lost 4 bases, V lost 7 bases, and 4 bases had no gene match. CDR3 sequence: CASTQLAGYNEQFF. In nucleotides, the CDR3 is TGTGCCAGCACCCAACTAGCGGGGTACAATGAGCAGTTCTTC.

The genes are TRBV5-1 and TRBJ2-1; unclear D gene. Germline-derived CDR1 and CDR2 are SGHRS and YFSETQ. Trimming stripped 4 bases from V and 5 bases from J, with 16 bases between. This CDR3 comprises 15 residues. The CDR3 region has the DNA TGCGCCAGCAGCGCATATTCCGGGCCTAACAATGAGCAGTTCTTC. It specifies CASSAYSGPNNEQFF.

V is TRBV25-1 and J is TRBJ2-7; D possibly matches TRBD1 or TRBD2 (5 bases each). The germline V gene encodes CDR1 MGHDK and CDR2 SYGVNS. The CDR3 is 16 amino acids. Trimming took 4 bases from V and 0 from J, leaving 16 bases between them. CDR3 sequence: CASSGLGVPSSYEQYF. The CDR3 bases are TGTGCCAGCAGTGGCCTGGGGGTCCCCAGCTCCTACGAGCAGTACTTC.

The J gene is TRBJ2-1, the V gene TRBV6-6; 11 bases are a match to TRBD2. Per germline, CDR1 MNHNY and CDR2 SVGAGI (reference sequence). The CDR3 runs 16 residues. Losses at the gene ends were 5 bases for V and 2 bases for J; bases not matched to a gene: 5. The CDR3 reads CASSAVAGGTYNEQFF. CDR3 sequence (DNA): TGTGCCAGCAGTGCTGTAGCGGGGGGGACCTACAATGAGCAGTTCTTC.

This clonotype showed up just a few times. The chain couples TRBV5-1 to TRBJ2-5; unclear D gene. Trimming left V 4 bases short and J 4 bases short, with 8 bases between. The V gene's germline CDR1 is SGHRS and CDR2 YFSETQ. The length of the CDR3 is 12 residues. CDR3 nucleotides: TGCGCCAGCAGCGTTCATCCAGAGACCCAGTACTTC. This gives the protein CASSVHPETQYF.

The CDR3 DNA reads TGTGCCAGCTCACCAAGCGACAGGGGAACTGAAGCTTTCTTT. Protein product: CASSPSDRGTEAFF. The rearrangement uses TRBV18 and TRBJ1-1; the match to TRBD1 covers 8 bases. Trimming removed 2 bases from V and 5 bases from J; junction bases left unmatched: 4. CDR1 and CDR2 from the germline V gene are KGHSH and LQKENI. The CDR3 is 14 amino acids.

This clonotype was counted only a few times. The chain uses TRBV29-1 and TRBJ1-2; weak D call: TRBD1 (5 bases). The CDR3 covers 14 residues. Germline V gives CDR1 SQVTM, CDR2 ANQGSEA. V lost 6 bases and J lost 8, with 22 bases in between. The CDR3 spells CSVRLDNVQSGYTF. The CDR3 DNA follows: TGCAGCGTCCGGTTGGACAATGTACAAAGCGGCTACACCTTC.

This chain connects TRBV27 to TRBJ1-4, with D tentatively TRBD1 (6 bases). CDR1 is MNHEY and CDR2 is SMNVEV in the germline V gene (reference sequence). This CDR3 spans 15 amino acids. Trimming removed 6 bases at V and 2 bases at J, with 13 bases between. In DNA, the CDR3 is TGTGCCAGCAGGCCTCAGGGGAGCACTAATGAAAAACTGTTTTTT. Encoded protein: CASRPQGSTNEKLFF.

The V and J genes are TRBV4-1 and TRBJ2-1, with a possible D match to TRBD2 (5 bases). Looked up from germline, CDR1 is MGHRA and CDR2 is YSYEKL. The ends were cut back, 0 bases at V and 1 base at J, with 10 bases in the middle. The CDR3 is 16 amino acids. The DNA of the CDR3 is TGCGCCAGCAGCCAAGATGCGGCGGGTTCCTACAATGAGCAGTTCTTC. It codes for CASSQDAAGSYNEQFF.

The rearrangement uses TRBV5-1 and TRBJ2-3; D is possibly TRBD1 or TRBD2 (5 bases each). Deletions cut 4 bases from V and 4 bases from J, with 13 bases between. The germline gives CDR1 SGHRS, CDR2 YFSETQ. The CDR3 runs to 14 residues. The CDR3 region is CASSRGAAADTQYF. In DNA form, the CDR3 reads TGCGCCAGCAGCAGAGGGGCCGCAGCAGATACGCAGTATTTT. Full variable domain (missing parts from reference TRBV5-1 and TRBJ2-3): KAGVTQTPRYLIKTRGQQVTLSCSPISGHRSVSWYQQTPGQGLQFLFEYFSETQRNKGNFPGRFSGRQFSNSRSEMNVSTLELGDSALYLCASSRGAAADTQYFGPGTRLTVL.

The count of this clonotype is one. This chain uses TRBV6-2 or TRBV6-3 with TRBJ1-5; TRBD1 aligns across 11 bases. Trimming cost V 7 bases and J 7 bases; bases outside gene matches: 9. The V gene's germline CDR1 is MNHEY and CDR2 SVGEGT. The CDR3 covers 15 residues. CDR3 in DNA: TGTGCCAGCACTACCGGACAGGGGGCCGGGCAGCCCCAGCATTTT. Its protein product is CASTTGQGAGQPQHF.

This chain uses TRBV29-1 with TRBJ2-5, with D possibly being TRBD1 or TRBD2 (6 bases each). Germline-derived CDR1 and CDR2 are SQVTM and ANQGSEA. The V end lost 6 bases, the J end lost 7 bases, and 21 bases lay between the germline ends. The CDR3 is made up of 14 amino acids. The CDR3 nucleotides read TGCAGCGTCGGGGACCCGGGGGCGTCTGGGACCCAGTACTTC. Its protein is CSVGDPGASGTQYF.

Worth noting for this clonotype: The junction does not match germline at one end; this may be a read error. The J gene is TRBJ2-3, the V gene TRBV4-1; possible D gene TRBD2, 5 bases. The V gene's germline CDR1 is MGHRA and CDR2 YSYEKL. The CDR3 is 14 amino acids. The CDR3 reads CASTQRGNTDTQYF. The CDR3 region has the DNA TGCGCCAGCACCCAAAGAGGGAACACAGATACGCAGTATTTT.

This clonotype was recorded a few times. This chain links TRBV28 with TRBJ1-2; D call uncertain. V was clipped by 6 bases and J by 7 bases, with 6 bases between them. CDR1 is MDHEN, CDR2 SYDVKM, per germline. The CDR3 sequence is 10 residues long. The chain's CDR3 is CASRASGYTF. The CDR3, as DNA: TGTGCCAGCAGGGCTAGTGGCTACACCTTC.

This clonotype was seen more than once but under ten times. The genes are TRBV10-1 and TRBJ2-1, with a tentative D call TRBD2 (6 bases). Germline V gene lookup returns CDR1 WNHNN and CDR2 SYGVQD (reference sequence). This CDR3 is 15 amino acids long. V was cut by 4 bases and J by 5 bases, with 15 bases left in between. As DNA, the CDR3 is TGCGCCAGCAGTGTCGGAGGGGTCGTGGACAATGAGCAGTTCTTC. Protein sequence: CASSVGGVVDNEQFF.

The rearrangement joins TRBV3-1 to TRBJ2-5, with D maybe TRBD2 (6 bases). The CDR3 totals 14 residues. Trimming took off 5 bases at V and 1 base at J, with 11 bases between the two ends. Germline V gene sequence: CDR1 LGHDT, CDR2 YNNKEL (reference sequence). CDR3 sequence reads: CASSKRDFQETQYF. The CDR3 bases are TGTGCCAGCAGCAAGAGGGACTTCCAAGAGACCCAGTACTTC.

The J gene is TRBJ2-1, the V gene TRBV11-3; D is possibly TRBD1 or TRBD2 (6 bases each). Germline CDR1 is SGHNT and CDR2 is YENEEA. The CDR3 has 13 amino acids. Trimming took 6 bases from V and 5 from J, leaving 11 bases between them. The CDR3 loop reads CASSRRGDNEQFF. The CDR3 bases are TGTGCCAGCAGTAGGAGGGGGGACAATGAGCAGTTCTTC.

The table lists this clonotype with a few counts. For the CDR3, the DNA is TGTGCCAGCAGCTTCGTCCCTGGCACAGATACGCAGTATTTT. The encoded protein is CASSFVPGTDTQYF. This chain links TRBV11-2 with TRBJ2-3; no reliable D call. The CDR3 runs 14 residues. CDR1 and CDR2 from the germline V gene are SGHAT and FQNNGV. V lost 3 bases and J 1 base, leaving 8 bases between the germline ends.

The genes are TRBV7-9 and TRBJ2-5; TRBD1 agrees at 7 bases. Losses at the gene ends were 5 bases for V and 5 bases for J; bases not matched to a gene: 11. CDR1 is SEHNR, CDR2 FQNEAQ, per germline (reference sequence). The CDR3 is 15 amino acids. CDR3 region: CASSPGTDSKETQYF. Written as DNA, the CDR3 is TGTGCCAGCAGCCCAGGGACAGACAGTAAGGAGACCCAGTACTTC.

The chain links TRBV12-3 or TRBV12-4 to TRBJ1-5, with a possible D match to TRBD1 (6 bases). V lost 1 base, J lost 4 bases, and 11 bases lay in between. CDR3 size: 15 residues. In DNA form, the CDR3 reads TGTGCCAGCAGTTTAGGTGGGACAAGGAATCAGCCCCAGCATTTT. It yields the protein CASSLGGTRNQPQHF.

The rearrangement links TRBV5-1 to TRBJ2-7, with D maybe TRBD1 (6 bases). Trimming took off 2 bases at V and 4 bases at J, with 22 bases between the two ends. Germline V CDR1 and CDR2: SGHRS, YFSETQ. CDR3 length equals 17 residues. CDR3 bases: TGCGCCAGCAGCTTCTCCTTACGGGACAAAGTCAAGTACGAGCAGTACTTC. Its translation: CASSFSLRDKVKYEQYF.

In this sample, this clonotype turned up a few times. This rearrangement joins TRBV6-5 to TRBJ2-7, with D tentatively TRBD1 (6 bases). Per the germline V gene, CDR1 is MNHEY and CDR2 is SVGAGI. Trimming removed 2 bases from V and 0 bases from J, with 8 bases in between. This CDR3 comprises 14 residues. Written as DNA, the CDR3 is TGTGCCAGCAGTTACGAGGACAGCTCCTACGAGCAGTACTTC. Translation: CASSYEDSSYEQYF.

The rearrangement uses TRBV7-9 and TRBJ2-1; 9 bases map to TRBD2. The germline V gene has CDR1 SEHNR and CDR2 FQNEAQ (reference sequence). With 5 bases clipped from V and 8 bases from J, the junction kept 10 bases outside the gene matches. The length of the CDR3 is 15 residues. The CDR3 DNA reads TGTGCCAGCAGCAAAATAGCGGGAGCGGGGCATGAGCAGTTCTTC. Amino acid sequence: CASSKIAGAGHEQFF.

The chain couples TRBV19 to TRBJ2-7; D is possibly TRBD2 (5 bases). Germline assignment: CDR1 LNHDA and CDR2 SQIVND (reference sequence). V shed 4 bases and J shed 3 bases, with 7 bases lying between them. CDR3 size: 12 residues. CDR3 DNA sequence: TGTGCCAGTAGTAACCGGGACTACGAGCAGTACTTC. As protein: CASSNRDYEQYF.

This chain uses TRBV29-1 with TRBJ2-1, with TRBD2 matching over 8 bases. The CDR3 spans 19 residues. After removal of 5 bases from V and 3 bases from J, the junction contained 21 bases not matched to a gene. Germline lookup yields CDR1 SQVTM and CDR2 ANQGSEA. CDR3 sequence (DNA): TGCAGCGTTTGGGGCGCGGGAGGCCATACCTACTCGTTCTACAATGAGCAGTTCTTC. Its translation is CSVWGAGGHTYSFYNEQFF.

V is TRBV10-3 and J is TRBJ2-7; TRBD2 aligns across 13 bases. This CDR3 has 15 residues. V lost 2 bases, J lost 5 bases, and 3 bases stayed unmatched. From germline, CDR1 is ENHRY and CDR2 SYGVKD. The CDR3 nucleotides are TGTGCCATCAGTGAGGAAGGACTAGCGGGAGACGAGCAGTACTTC. This encodes CAISEEGLAGDEQYF.

The chain is built from TRBV27 and TRBJ1-1; D gene unclear. Looked up from germline, CDR1 is MNHEY and CDR2 is SMNVEV (reference sequence). V lost 2 bases and J lost 0, with 4 bases in between. This CDR3 region has 13 residues. CDR3 nucleotide sequence: TGTGCCAGCAGTTTAGTTATGAACACTGAAGCTTTCTTT. Its protein product is CASSLVMNTEAFF.